This T cell receptor beta chain comes out of a study of blood T cell repertoires in COVID-19. Background on the study: Sample material is recorded as cDNA or gDNA derived from T cells, B-cell-depleted T cells, or PBMCs.

Some clones are missing from TCRdb's copy, which holds only in-frame ones; the method was immunoSEQ multiplex PCR. The profile shows some 240,000 clones, 80% of them singletons. Sequenced material: peripheral blood. The receptor comes from a human donor in a cohort sampled during active COVID-19.

The CDR3 sequence: CASSLGANVLTF. The CDR3 DNA is TGTGCCAGCAGTCTCGGGGCCAACGTCCTGACTTTC. The chain employs TRBV3-1 (or the pseudogene TRBV3-2) and TRBJ2-6, with D unresolved. V was pared by 6 bases and J by 4 bases, with 4 bases between. This CDR3 contains 12 residues. Germline V lookup: CDR1 LGHDT, CDR2 YNNKEL (reference sequence).